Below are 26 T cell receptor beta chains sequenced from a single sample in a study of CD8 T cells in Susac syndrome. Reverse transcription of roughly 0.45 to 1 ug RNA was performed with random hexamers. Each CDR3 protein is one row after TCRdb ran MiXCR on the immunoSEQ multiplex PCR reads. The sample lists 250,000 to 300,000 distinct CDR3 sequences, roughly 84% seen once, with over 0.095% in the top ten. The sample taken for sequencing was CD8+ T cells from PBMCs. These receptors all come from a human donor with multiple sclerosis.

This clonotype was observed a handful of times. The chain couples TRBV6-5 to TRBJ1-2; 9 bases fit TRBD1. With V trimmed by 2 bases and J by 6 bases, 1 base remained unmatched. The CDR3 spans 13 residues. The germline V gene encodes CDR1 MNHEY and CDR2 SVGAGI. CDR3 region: CASSYGTGNGYTF. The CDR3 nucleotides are TGTGCCAGCAGTTACGGGACAGGGAATGGCTACACCTTC.

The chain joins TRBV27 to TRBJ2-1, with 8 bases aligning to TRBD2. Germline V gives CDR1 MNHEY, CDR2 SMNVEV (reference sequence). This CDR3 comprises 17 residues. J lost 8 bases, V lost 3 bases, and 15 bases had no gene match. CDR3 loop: CASSFYPGRTSLYEQFF. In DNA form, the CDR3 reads TGTGCCAGCAGTTTTTACCCCGGCCGGACTAGCCTATATGAGCAGTTCTTC.

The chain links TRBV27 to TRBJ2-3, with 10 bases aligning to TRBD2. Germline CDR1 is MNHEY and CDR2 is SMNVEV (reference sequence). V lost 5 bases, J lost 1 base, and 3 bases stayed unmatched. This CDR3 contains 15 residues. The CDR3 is CASSLGTSGTDTQYF. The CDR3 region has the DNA TGTGCCAGCAGTCTCGGGACTAGCGGCACAGATACGCAGTATTTT.

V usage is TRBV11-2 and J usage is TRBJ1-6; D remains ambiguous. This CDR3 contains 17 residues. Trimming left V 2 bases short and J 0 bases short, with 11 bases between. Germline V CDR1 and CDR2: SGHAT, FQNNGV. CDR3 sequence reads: CASSLWVASSYNSPLHF. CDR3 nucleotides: TGTGCCAGCAGCTTATGGGTCGCAAGCTCCTATAATTCACCCCTCCACTTT.

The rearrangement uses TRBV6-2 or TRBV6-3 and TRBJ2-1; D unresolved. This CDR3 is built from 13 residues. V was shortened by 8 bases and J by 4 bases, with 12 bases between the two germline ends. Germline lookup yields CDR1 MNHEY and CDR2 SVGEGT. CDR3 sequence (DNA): TGTGCCAGCGCCGGTGAGATTTACAATGAGCAGTTCTTC. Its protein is CASAGEIYNEQFF.

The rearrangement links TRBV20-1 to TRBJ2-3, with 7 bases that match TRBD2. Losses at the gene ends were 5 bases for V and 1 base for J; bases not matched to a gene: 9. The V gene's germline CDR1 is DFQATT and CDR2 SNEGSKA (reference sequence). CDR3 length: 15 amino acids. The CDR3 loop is CSAPNRREGTDTQYF. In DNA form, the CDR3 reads TGCAGTGCTCCCAATCGTCGGGAGGGCACAGATACGCAGTATTTT.

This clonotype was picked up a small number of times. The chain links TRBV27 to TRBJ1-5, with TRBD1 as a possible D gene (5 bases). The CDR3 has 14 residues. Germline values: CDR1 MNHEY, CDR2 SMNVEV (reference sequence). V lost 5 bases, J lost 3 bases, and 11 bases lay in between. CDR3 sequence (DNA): TGTGCCAGCAGTAGCGGGGGTATCAATCAGCCCCAGCATTTT. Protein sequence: CASSSGGINQPQHF.

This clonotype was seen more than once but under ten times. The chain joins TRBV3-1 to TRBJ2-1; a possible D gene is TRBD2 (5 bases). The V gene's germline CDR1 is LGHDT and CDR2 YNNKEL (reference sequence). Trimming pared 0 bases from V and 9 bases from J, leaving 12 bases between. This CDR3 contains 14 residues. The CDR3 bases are TGTGCCAGCAGCCAAGACCTAAGACGGGGTGAGCAGTTCTTC. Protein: CASSQDLRRGEQFF.

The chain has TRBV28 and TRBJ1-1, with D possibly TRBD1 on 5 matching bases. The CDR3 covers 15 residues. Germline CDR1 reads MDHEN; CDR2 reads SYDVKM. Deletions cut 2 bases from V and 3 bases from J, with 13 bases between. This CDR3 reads CASSLMGVEDTEAFF. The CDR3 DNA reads TGTGCCAGCAGTTTAATGGGGGTGGAGGACACTGAAGCTTTCTTT. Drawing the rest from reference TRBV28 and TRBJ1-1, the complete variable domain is DVKVTQSSRYLVKRTGEKVFLECVQDMDHENMFWYRQDPGLGLRLIYFSYDVKMKEKGDIPEGYSVSREKKERFSLILESASTNQTSMYLCASSLMGVEDTEAFFGQGTRLTVV.

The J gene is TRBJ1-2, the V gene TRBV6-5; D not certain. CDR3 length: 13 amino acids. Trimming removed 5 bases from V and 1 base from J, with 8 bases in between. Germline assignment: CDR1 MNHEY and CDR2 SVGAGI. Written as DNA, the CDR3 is TGTGCCAGCAGTCTCAACTTTAACTATGGCTACACCTTC. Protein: CASSLNFNYGYTF.

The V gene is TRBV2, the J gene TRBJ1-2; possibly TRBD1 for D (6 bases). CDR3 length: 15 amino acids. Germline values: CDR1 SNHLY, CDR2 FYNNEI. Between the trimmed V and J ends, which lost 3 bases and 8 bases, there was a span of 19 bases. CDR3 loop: CASSDLPGELEGYTF. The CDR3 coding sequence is TGTGCCAGCAGTGATTTACCAGGGGAGTTAGAAGGCTACACCTTC. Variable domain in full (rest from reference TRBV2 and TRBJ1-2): EPEVTQTPSHQVTQMGQEVILRCVPISNHLYFYWYRQILGQKVEFLVSFYNNEISEKSEIFDDQFSVERPDGSNFTLKIRSTKLEDSAMYFCASSDLPGELEGYTFGSGTRLTVV.

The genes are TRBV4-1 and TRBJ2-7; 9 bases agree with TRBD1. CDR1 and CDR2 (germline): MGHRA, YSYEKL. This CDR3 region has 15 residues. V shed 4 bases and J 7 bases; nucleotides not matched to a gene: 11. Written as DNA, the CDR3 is TGCGCCAGCAGCCCCTCCGGACAGGGGTTTTCGGAGCAGTACTTC. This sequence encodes CASSPSGQGFSEQYF.

CDR3 sequence: CASRKGRAEAFF. CDR3 bases: TGTGCCAGCAGAAAGGGCAGGGCTGAAGCTTTCTTT. The rearrangement joins TRBV27 to TRBJ1-1, with a possible D match to TRBD1 (5 bases). V lost 6 bases and J 6 bases, leaving 11 bases between the germline ends. Germline V gene lookup returns CDR1 MNHEY and CDR2 SMNVEV (reference sequence). The length of the CDR3 is 12 residues.

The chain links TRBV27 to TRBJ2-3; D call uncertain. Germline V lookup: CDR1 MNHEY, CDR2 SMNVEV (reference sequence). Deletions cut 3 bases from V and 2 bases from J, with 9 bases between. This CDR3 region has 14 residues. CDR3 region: CASSFQENTDTQYF. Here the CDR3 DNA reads TGTGCCAGCAGTTTTCAGGAAAACACAGATACGCAGTATTTT.

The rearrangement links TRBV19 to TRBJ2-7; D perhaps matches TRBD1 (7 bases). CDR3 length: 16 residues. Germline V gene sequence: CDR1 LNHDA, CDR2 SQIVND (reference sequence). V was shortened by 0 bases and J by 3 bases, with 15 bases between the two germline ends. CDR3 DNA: TGTGCCAGTAGTATAGATCCAGACAGGGAGGACTACGAGCAGTACTTC. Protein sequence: CASSIDPDREDYEQYF.

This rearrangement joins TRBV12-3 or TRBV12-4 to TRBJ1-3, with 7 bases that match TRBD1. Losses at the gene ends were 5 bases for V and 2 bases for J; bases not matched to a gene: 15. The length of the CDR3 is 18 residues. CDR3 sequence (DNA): TGTGCCAGCAGTACCGAGACAGGGACTCTCCTAACTGGAAACACCATATATTTT. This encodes CASSTETGTLLTGNTIYF.

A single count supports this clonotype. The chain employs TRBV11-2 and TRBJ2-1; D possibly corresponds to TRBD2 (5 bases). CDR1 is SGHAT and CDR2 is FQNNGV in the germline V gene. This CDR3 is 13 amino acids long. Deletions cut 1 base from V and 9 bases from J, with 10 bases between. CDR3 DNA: TGTGCCAGCAGCTTAGCTTGGAGGCGTGAGCAGTTCTTC. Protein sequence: CASSLAWRREQFF.

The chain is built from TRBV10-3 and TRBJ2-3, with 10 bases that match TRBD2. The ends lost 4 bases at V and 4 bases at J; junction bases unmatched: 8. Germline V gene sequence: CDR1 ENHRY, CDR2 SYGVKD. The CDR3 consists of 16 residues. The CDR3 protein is CAISGPLAGVPDTQYF. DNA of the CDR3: TGTGCCATCAGTGGTCCTCTAGCGGGAGTTCCAGATACGCAGTATTTT.

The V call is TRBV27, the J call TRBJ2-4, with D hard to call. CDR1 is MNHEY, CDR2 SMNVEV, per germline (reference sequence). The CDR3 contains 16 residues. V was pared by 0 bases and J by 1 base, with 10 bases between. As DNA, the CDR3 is TGTGCCAGCAGTTTATCTGGGGTCGTGGCCAAAAACATTCAGTACTTC. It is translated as CASSLSGVVAKNIQYF.

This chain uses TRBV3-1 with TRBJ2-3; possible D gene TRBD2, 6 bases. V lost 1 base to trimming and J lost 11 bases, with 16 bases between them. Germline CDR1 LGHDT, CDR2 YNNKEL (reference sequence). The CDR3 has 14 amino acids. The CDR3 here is CASSQVMGGGGQYF. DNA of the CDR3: TGTGCCAGCAGCCAAGTGATGGGGGGAGGAGGGCAGTATTTT.

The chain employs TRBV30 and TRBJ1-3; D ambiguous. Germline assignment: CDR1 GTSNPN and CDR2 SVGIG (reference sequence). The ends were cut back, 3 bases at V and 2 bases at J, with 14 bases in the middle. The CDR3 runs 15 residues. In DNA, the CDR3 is TGTGCCTGGAGCGAAAGACCAACCACTGGAAACACCATATATTTT. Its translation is CAWSERPTTGNTIYF.

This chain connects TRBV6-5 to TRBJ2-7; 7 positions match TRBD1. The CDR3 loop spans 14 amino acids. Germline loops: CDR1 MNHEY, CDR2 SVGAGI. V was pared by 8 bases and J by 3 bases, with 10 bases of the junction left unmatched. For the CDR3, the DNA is TGTGCCAGCCGGGGCCGGGACAGCTACTACGAGCAGTACTTC. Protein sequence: CASRGRDSYYEQYF.

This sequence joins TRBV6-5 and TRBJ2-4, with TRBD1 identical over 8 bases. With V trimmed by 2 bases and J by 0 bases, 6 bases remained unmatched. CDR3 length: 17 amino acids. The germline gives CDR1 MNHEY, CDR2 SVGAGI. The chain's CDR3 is CASSYPPGGLAKNIQYF. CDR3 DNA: TGTGCCAGCAGTTACCCGCCAGGGGGCCTAGCCAAAAACATTCAGTACTTC.

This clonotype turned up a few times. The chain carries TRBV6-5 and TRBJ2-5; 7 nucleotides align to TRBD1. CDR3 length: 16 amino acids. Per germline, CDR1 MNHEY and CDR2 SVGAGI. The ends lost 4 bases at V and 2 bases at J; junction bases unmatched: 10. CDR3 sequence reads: CASSFYDRAPQETQYF. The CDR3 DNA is TGTGCCAGCAGTTTTTACGACAGGGCCCCTCAAGAGACCCAGTACTTC.

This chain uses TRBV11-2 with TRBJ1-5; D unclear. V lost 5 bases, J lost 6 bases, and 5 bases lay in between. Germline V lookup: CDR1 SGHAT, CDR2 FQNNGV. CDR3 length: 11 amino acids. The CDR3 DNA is TGTGCCAGCAGCCCCTTTCAGCCCCAGCATTTT. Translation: CASSPFQPQHF.

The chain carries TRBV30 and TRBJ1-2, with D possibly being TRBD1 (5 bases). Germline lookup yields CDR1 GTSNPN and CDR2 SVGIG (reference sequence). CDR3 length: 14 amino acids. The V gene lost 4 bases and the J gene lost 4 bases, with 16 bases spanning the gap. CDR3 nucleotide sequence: TGTGCCTGGATGAAAAAGGACACCCCCTATGGCTACACCTTC. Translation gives CAWMKKDTPYGYTF.